This entry lists 9 T cell receptor beta chains sequenced from one sample in a study of vaccination and CD4 T cells after COVID-19. The treatment here: roughly 10-day PBMC culture with coronavirus spike peptide pools or control peptides (ViraFEST assay). Their antigens remain unidentified. Cultured CD4+ T-cell DNA underwent Oncomine TCR Beta short-read sequencing. TCRdb ran MiXCR on the PCR reads and lists one entry per CDR3 protein. This table has about 15,000 distinct CDR3 sequences, 48% appearing once. The sample was CD4+ T cells from blood, cultured in vitro, taken before SARS-CoV-2 vaccination. The source is a human donor who had recovered from COVID-19.

This clonotype turned up a few times. V usage is TRBV6-5 and J usage is TRBJ1-2; D uncertain. Germline V CDR1 and CDR2: MNHEY, SVGAGI. CDR3 length equals 15 residues. V was cut by 0 bases and J by 2 bases, with 10 bases left in between. CDR3 DNA: TGTGCCAGCAGTTACTCGTATTCCGAAAACTATGGCTACACCTTC. The encoded protein is CASSYSYSENYGYTF.

V usage is TRBV29-1 and J usage is TRBJ1-5, with D possibly matching TRBD1 (5 bases). Germline-derived CDR1 and CDR2 are SQVTM and ANQGSEA. CDR3 size: 13 residues. This CDR3 is CSVEQGLNQPQHF. In DNA form, the CDR3 reads TGCAGTGTCGAGCAGGGCCTAAATCAGCCCCAGCATTTT. Full variable domain (missing parts from reference TRBV29-1 and TRBJ1-5): SAVISQKPSRDICQRGTSLTIQCQVDSQVTMMFWYRQQPGQSLTLIATANQGSEATYESGFVIDKFPISRPNLTFSTLTVSNMSPEDSSIYLCSVEQGLNQPQHFGDGTRLSIL.

J is TRBJ1-1 and V is TRBV12-3 or TRBV12-4; perhaps TRBD1 as D (6 bases). Trimming stripped 7 bases from V and 4 bases from J, with 13 bases between. This CDR3 is built from 13 residues. CDR3 sequence (DNA): TGTGCCAGCACTCGTGTCAGGGGCACTGAAGCTTTCTTT. It encodes CASTRVRGTEAFF.

The V gene is TRBV24-1, the J gene TRBJ1-6; D call uncertain. This CDR3 has 13 residues. V was pared by 5 bases and J by 6 bases, with 7 bases between. CDR1 and CDR2 (germline): KGHDR, SFDVKD. CDR3 sequence reads: CATSGGSNSPLHF. The CDR3, as DNA: TGTGCCACCAGTGGTGGAAGTAATTCACCCCTCCACTTT.

CDR3 coding DNA: TGTGCCAGCAGCGGAACACTTGTGACAACAGTCTGGGATCAGCCCCAGCATTTT. Amino acids: CASSGTLVTTVWDQPQHF. This chain uses TRBV28 with TRBJ1-5; D is ambiguous. Trimming took 6 bases from V and 5 from J, leaving 26 bases between them. The germline V gene has CDR1 MDHEN and CDR2 SYDVKM. CDR3 length: 18 residues.

The J gene is TRBJ2-5, the V gene TRBV5-4; 13 nucleotides match TRBD2. In germline, CDR1 is SGHNT, CDR2 YYREEE (reference sequence). The junction had 4 bases not matched to a gene; V was cut back by 3 bases and J by 5 bases. The CDR3 is 15 amino acids. The CDR3 sequence is CASSSTSGGWETQYF. CDR3 in DNA: TGTGCCAGCAGCTCGACTAGCGGGGGGTGGGAGACCCAGTACTTC.

The chain recombines TRBV19 with TRBJ1-2; D not resolved. Germline CDR1 LNHDA, CDR2 SQIVND (reference sequence). There are 13 residues in the CDR3. V lost 1 base and J 4 bases, leaving 7 bases between the germline ends. The DNA for the CDR3 is TGTGCCAGTAGTATAGGGAAGAGCTATGGCTACACCTTC. Its protein product is CASSIGKSYGYTF. The whole variable domain, remainder taken from reference TRBV19 and TRBJ1-2, is DGGITQSPKYLFRKEGQNVTLSCEQNLNHDAMYWYRQDPGQGLRLIYYSQIVNDFQKGDIAEGYSVSREKKESFPLTVTSAQKNPTAFYLCASSIGKSYGYTFGSGTRLTVV.

The chain couples TRBV7-2 to TRBJ1-2, with 9 positions matching TRBD1. CDR3 size: 16 residues. Looked up from germline, CDR1 is SGHTA and CDR2 is FQGNSA. V was pared by 4 bases and J by 4 bases, with 10 bases of the junction left unmatched. The CDR3 loop is CASSSSGTGRIYGYTF. The CDR3 DNA follows: TGTGCCAGCAGCTCCTCCGGGACAGGGAGAATCTATGGCTACACCTTC.

In nucleotides, the CDR3 is TGTGCCAGCAGCCCCCAGACCTTGGGTGAGCAGTTCTTC. It encodes CASSPQTLGEQFF. This chain links TRBV14 with TRBJ2-1, with D unresolved. The CDR3 contains 13 residues. Trimming took 4 bases from V and 9 from J, leaving 13 bases between them. Germline loops: CDR1 SGHDN, CDR2 FVKESK.